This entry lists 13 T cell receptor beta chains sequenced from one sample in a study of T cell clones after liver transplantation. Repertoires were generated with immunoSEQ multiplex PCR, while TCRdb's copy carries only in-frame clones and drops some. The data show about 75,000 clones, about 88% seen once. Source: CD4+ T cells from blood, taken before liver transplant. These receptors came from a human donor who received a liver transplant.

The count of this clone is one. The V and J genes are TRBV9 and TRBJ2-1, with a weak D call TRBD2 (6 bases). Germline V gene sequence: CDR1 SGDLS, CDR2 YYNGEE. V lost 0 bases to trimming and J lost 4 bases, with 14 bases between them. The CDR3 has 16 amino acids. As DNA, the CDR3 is TGTGCCAGCAGCGTAGAAATCCGCGGGACTTACAATGAGCAGTTCTTC. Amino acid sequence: CASSVEIRGTYNEQFF. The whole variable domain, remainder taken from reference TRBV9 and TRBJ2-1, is DSGVTQTPKHLITATGQRVTLRCSPRSGDLSVYWYQQSLDQGLQFLIQYYNGEERAKGNILERFSAQQFPDLHSELNLSSLELGDSALYFCASSVEIRGTYNEQFFGPGTRLTVL.

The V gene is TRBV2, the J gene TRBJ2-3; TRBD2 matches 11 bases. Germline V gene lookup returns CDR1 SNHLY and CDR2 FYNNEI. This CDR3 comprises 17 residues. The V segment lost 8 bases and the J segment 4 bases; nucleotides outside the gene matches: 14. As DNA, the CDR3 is TGTGCCAGCTTACAGGGGCGCCTAGCGGGAGGTTCAGATACGCAGTATTTT. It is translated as CASLQGRLAGGSDTQYF.

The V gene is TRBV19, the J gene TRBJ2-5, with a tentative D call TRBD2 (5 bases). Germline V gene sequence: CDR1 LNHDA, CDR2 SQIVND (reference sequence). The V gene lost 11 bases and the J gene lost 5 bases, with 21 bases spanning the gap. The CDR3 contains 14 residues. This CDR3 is CAAPGEGWRETQYF. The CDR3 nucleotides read TGTGCCGCTCCGGGTGAGGGTTGGCGGGAGACCCAGTACTTC. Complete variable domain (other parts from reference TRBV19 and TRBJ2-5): DGGITQSPKYLFRKEGQNVTLSCEQNLNHDAMYWYRQDPGQGLRLIYYSQIVNDFQKGDIAEGYSVSREKKESFPLTVTSAQKNPTAFYLCAAPGEGWRETQYFGPGTRLLVL.

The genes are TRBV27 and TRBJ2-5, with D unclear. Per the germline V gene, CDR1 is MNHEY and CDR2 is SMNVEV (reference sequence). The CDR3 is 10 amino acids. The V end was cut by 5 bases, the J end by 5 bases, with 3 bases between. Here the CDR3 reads CASSAETQYF. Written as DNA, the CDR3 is TGTGCCAGCAGTGCGGAGACCCAGTACTTC.

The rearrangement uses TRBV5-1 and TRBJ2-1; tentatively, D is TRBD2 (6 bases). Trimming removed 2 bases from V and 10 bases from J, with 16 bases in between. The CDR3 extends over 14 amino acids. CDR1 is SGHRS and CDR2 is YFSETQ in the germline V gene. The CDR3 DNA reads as TGCGCCAGCAGCTTCCGGGACTCCCATAAAGAGCAGTTCTTC. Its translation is CASSFRDSHKEQFF.

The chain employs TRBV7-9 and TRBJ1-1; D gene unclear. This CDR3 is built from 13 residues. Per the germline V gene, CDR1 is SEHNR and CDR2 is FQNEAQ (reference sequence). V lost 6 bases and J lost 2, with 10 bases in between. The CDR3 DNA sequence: TGTGCCAGCAGTCAAGACGGTAACACTGAAGCTTTCTTT. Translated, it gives CASSQDGNTEAFF.

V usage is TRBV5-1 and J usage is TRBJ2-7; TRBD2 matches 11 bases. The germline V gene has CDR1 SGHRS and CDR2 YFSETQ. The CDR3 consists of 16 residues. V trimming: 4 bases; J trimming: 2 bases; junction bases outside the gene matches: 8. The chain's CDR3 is CASSLLTSGTPYEQYF. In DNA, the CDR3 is TGCGCCAGCAGCCTCTTGACTAGCGGGACCCCCTACGAGCAGTACTTC.

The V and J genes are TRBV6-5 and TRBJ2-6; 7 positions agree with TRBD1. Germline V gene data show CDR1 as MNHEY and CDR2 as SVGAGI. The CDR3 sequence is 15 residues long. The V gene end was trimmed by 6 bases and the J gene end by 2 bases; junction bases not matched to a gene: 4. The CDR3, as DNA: TGTGCCAGCAGAGCACAGGGGACTGGGGCCAACGTCCTGACTTTC. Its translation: CASRAQGTGANVLTF.

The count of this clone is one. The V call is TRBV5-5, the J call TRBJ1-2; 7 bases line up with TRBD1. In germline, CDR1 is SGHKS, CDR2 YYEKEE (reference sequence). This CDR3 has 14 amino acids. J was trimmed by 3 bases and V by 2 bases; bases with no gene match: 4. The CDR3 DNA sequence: TGTGCCAGCAGCTTCGGACAGGCTGACTATGGCTACACCTTC. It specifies CASSFGQADYGYTF.

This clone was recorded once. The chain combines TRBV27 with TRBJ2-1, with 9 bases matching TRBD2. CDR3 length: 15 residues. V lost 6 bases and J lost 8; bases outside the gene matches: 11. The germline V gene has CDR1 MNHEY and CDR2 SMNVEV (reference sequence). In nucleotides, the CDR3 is TGTGCCAGCAGGACCCCGACTAGCGGACGGCATGAGCAGTTCTTC. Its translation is CASRTPTSGRHEQFF.

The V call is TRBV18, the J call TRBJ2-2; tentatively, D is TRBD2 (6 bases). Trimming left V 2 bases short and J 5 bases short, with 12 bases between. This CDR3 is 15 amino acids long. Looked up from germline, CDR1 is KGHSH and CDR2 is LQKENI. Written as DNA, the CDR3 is TGTGCCAGCTCACCAAACCTAGCGAGGACCGGGGAGCTGTTTTTT. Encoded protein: CASSPNLARTGELFF.

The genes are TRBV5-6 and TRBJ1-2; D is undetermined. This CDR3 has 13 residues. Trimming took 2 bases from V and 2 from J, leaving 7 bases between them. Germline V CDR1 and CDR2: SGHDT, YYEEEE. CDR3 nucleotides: TGTGCCAGCAGCTTTGGGTCCAACTATGGCTACACCTTC. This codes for CASSFGSNYGYTF.

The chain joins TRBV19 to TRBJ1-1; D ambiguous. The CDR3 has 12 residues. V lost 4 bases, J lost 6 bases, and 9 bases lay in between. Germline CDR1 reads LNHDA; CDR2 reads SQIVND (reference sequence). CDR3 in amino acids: CASSRRKAEAFF. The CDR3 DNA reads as TGTGCCAGTAGTAGGAGGAAGGCTGAAGCTTTCTTT.